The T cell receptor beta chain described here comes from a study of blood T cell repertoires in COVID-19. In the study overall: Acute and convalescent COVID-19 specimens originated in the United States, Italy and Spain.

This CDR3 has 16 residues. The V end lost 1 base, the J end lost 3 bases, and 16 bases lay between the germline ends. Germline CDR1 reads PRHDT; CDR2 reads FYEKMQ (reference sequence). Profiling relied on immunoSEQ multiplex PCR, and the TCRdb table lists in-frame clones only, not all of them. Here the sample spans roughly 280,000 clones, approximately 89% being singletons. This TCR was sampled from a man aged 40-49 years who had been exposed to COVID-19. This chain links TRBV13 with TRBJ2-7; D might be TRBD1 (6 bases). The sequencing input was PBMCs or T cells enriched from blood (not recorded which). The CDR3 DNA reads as TGTGCCAGCAGCTTAGTGTCAGGGACAAAGTTCTACGAGCAGTACTTC. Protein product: CASSLVSGTKFYEQYF. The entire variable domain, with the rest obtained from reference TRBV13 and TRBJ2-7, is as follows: AAGVIQSPRHLIKEKRETATLKCYPIPRHDTVYWYQQGPGQDPQFLISFYEKMQSDKGSIPDRFSAQQFSDYHSELNMSSLELGDSALYFCASSLVSGTKFYEQYFGPGTRLTVT.